The 18 T cell receptor beta chains below were found in one sample sequenced in a study of blood T cell repertoires in COVID-19. The assay was immunoSEQ multiplex PCR, and TCRdb's table has in-frame clones only and misses some. The sample shows 150,000 to 200,000 clones, almost 80% of them seen only once. Sequencing used peripheral blood. Receptor source: a man aged 55 to 70 with active or convalescent COVID-19.

The gene calls are TRBV18 and TRBJ1-6; possible D gene TRBD1, 6 bases. CDR3 length: 13 amino acids. The germline V gene has CDR1 KGHSH and CDR2 LQKENI. V was cut by 6 bases and J by 7 bases, with 10 bases left in between. The CDR3 loop is CASSQGQNSPLHF. The CDR3 coding sequence is TGTGCCAGCTCCCAAGGACAGAATTCACCCCTCCACTTT.

The V and J genes are TRBV19 and TRBJ2-1, with D perhaps matching TRBD2 (6 bases). From germline, CDR1 is LNHDA and CDR2 SQIVND (reference sequence). The CDR3 length is 14 residues. The germline V and J ends were trimmed by 0 bases and 8 bases, with 11 bases remaining between them. The CDR3 nucleotides read TGTGCCAGTAGTATAGAGCAACTAGCCGATGAGCAGTTCTTC. This sequence encodes CASSIEQLADEQFF.

The chain uses TRBV2 and TRBJ1-6; D remains ambiguous. Trimming cost V 7 bases and J 0 bases, with 10 bases left between them. The CDR3 runs 15 residues. CDR1 is SNHLY and CDR2 is FYNNEI in the germline V gene. CDR3 coding DNA: TGTGCCAGCATGCTCGGGAGCTCCTATAATTCACCCCTCCACTTT. Its translation: CASMLGSSYNSPLHF.

This clone has only a few counts. The rearrangement links TRBV7-2 to TRBJ2-3; 13 bases agree with TRBD2. CDR1 and CDR2 from the germline V gene are SGHTA and FQGNSA. CDR3 length: 18 amino acids. Unmatched junction bases numbered 12, after V lost 4 bases and J lost 5 bases. DNA of the CDR3: TGTGCCAGCAGCTCACCCGGACTAGCGGGAGTGGGGATAGATACGCAGTATTTT. Protein: CASSSPGLAGVGIDTQYF.

This clone was seen only a few times. Other DNA variants within this sample encode the same CDR3. The chain employs TRBV28 and TRBJ1-2; TRBD1 aligns across 12 bases. V shed 4 bases and J 8 bases; nucleotides not matched to a gene: 5. The germline V gene encodes CDR1 MDHEN and CDR2 SYDVKM. This CDR3 spans 14 amino acids. This CDR3 reads CASSSRDRGRGYTF. CDR3 DNA sequence: TGTGCCAGCAGTTCCCGGGACAGGGGGCGCGGCTACACCTTC.

The rearrangement uses TRBV21-1 and TRBJ2-5; the D call TRBD2 from the table was never checked on the DNA. TRBV21-1 is a known pseudogene. This CDR3 contains 16 residues. The DNA of the CDR3 is TGTGCCAGCAGAAAGCTAGGGACTAGTGCATTTGAGACCCAGTACTTC. Protein: CASRKLGTSAFETQYF.

The chain is built from TRBV30 and TRBJ1-1; 7 positions agree with TRBD1. The junction had 5 bases not matched to a gene; V was cut back by 5 bases and J by 2 bases. The CDR3 covers 13 residues. The germline V gene encodes CDR1 GTSNPN and CDR2 SVGIG (reference sequence). CDR3: CAWGGQLNTEAFF. CDR3 DNA: TGTGCCTGGGGGGGACAGCTAAACACTGAAGCTTTCTTT.

The chain uses TRBV27 and TRBJ1-4, with D possibly matching TRBD1 (5 bases). The CDR3 sequence is 13 residues long. Germline V CDR1 and CDR2: MNHEY, SMNVEV (reference sequence). The ends were cut back, 6 bases at V and 7 bases at J, with 12 bases in the middle. CDR3 sequence: CASRVQGGEKLFF. DNA for the CDR3: TGTGCCAGCAGGGTTCAGGGCGGTGAAAAACTGTTTTTT. The entire variable domain, with the rest obtained from reference TRBV27 and TRBJ1-4, is as follows: EAQVTQNPRYLITVTGKKLTVTCSQNMNHEYMSWYRQDPGLGLRQIYYSMNVEVTDKGDVPEGYKVSRKEKRNFPLILESPSPNQTSLYFCASRVQGGEKLFFGSGTQLSVL.

The V call is TRBV6-5, the J call TRBJ1-3, with a weak D call TRBD1 (5 bases). The ends were cut back, 6 bases at V and 0 bases at J, with 12 bases in the middle. The CDR3 loop spans 15 amino acids. The germline V gene encodes CDR1 MNHEY and CDR2 SVGAGI. CDR3 protein: CASSPGGDSGNTIYF. In DNA, the CDR3 is TGTGCCAGCAGCCCCGGGGGGGACTCTGGAAACACCATATATTTT.

The chain combines TRBV19 with TRBJ1-1, with D possibly matching TRBD1 (5 bases). The CDR3 has 17 residues. V lost 1 base and J 1 base, leaving 16 bases between the germline ends. From germline, CDR1 is LNHDA and CDR2 SQIVND (reference sequence). Written as DNA, the CDR3 is TGTGCCAGTAGTATAGGTATGTGGACATCCGAGAACACTGAAGCTTTCTTT. It translates to CASSIGMWTSENTEAFF. Looking up the rest from reference TRBV19 and TRBJ1-1 gives the full variable domain: DGGITQSPKYLFRKEGQNVTLSCEQNLNHDAMYWYRQDPGQGLRLIYYSQIVNDFQKGDIAEGYSVSREKKESFPLTVTSAQKNPTAFYLCASSIGMWTSENTEAFFGQGTRLTVV.

The chain joins TRBV21-1 to TRBJ2-5; no DNA check was done on the table's D call, TRBD1. TRBV21-1 is designated a pseudogene. This CDR3 has 17 amino acids. CDR3 sequence (DNA): TGTGCCAGCAGGGAAAGGACAGGGTTCGAGAATAGGGAGACCCAGTACTTC. Translation: CASRERTGFENRETQYF.

The V and J genes are TRBV3-1 (or the pseudogene TRBV3-2) and TRBJ2-1; TRBD2 agrees at 8 bases. In germline, CDR1 is LGHDT, CDR2 YNNKEL (reference sequence). V dropped 4 bases and J dropped 3; count of bases not matched to a gene: 8. This CDR3 has 16 amino acids. The DNA for the CDR3 is TGTGCCAGCAGCCCTCTCGCGGGAGGACTCTACAATGAGCAGTTCTTC. It specifies CASSPLAGGLYNEQFF.

The chain is built from TRBV28 and TRBJ2-4; 8 nucleotides line up with TRBD1. Germline V gene lookup returns CDR1 MDHEN and CDR2 SYDVKM. V trimming: 5 bases; J trimming: 8 bases; junction bases outside the gene matches: 8. CDR3 length: 14 amino acids. The DNA of the CDR3 is TGTGCCAGCAGTCAGGACAGGGTTTTAGACATTCAGTACTTC. Protein: CASSQDRVLDIQYF.

This chain joins TRBV7-9 and TRBJ2-1; tentatively, D is TRBD2 (5 bases). The V gene's germline CDR1 is SEHNR and CDR2 FQNEAQ (reference sequence). The V and J ends lost 7 bases and 5 bases respectively, with 15 bases between them. The CDR3 sequence is 14 residues long. CDR3 in amino acids: CASNLGWENNEQFF. The CDR3 DNA reads as TGTGCCAGCAACTTGGGCTGGGAGAACAATGAGCAGTTCTTC.

This chain joins TRBV5-5 and TRBJ1-5; weak D call: TRBD1 (5 bases). Trimming took off 2 bases at V and 14 bases at J, with 17 bases between the two ends. The CDR3 sequence is 13 residues long. Germline CDR1 reads SGHKS; CDR2 reads YYEKEE (reference sequence). The CDR3 is CASSFGAGDYEHF. The CDR3 DNA sequence: TGTGCCAGCAGCTTTGGGGCGGGGGATTACGAGCATTTT.

This chain links TRBV6-5 with TRBJ2-3; 10 bases match TRBD2. The germline V gene encodes CDR1 MNHEY and CDR2 SVGAGI. With V trimmed by 8 bases and J by 2 bases, 4 bases remained unmatched. CDR3 length equals 14 residues. The CDR3, as DNA: TGTGCCAGCCAAGCGGGAGGGCCCACAGATACGCAGTATTTT. It encodes CASQAGGPTDTQYF.

The gene calls are TRBV2 and TRBJ2-3; TRBD2 matches at 11 bases. Germline V gene data show CDR1 as SNHLY and CDR2 as FYNNEI. This CDR3 has 15 residues. V shed 3 bases and J 6 bases; nucleotides not matched to a gene: 5. CDR3 bases: TGTGCCAGCAGTGAGGGACTAGCGGCGGGGGATACGCAGTATTTT. Translating it yields CASSEGLAAGDTQYF. The full variable domain, in which reference TRBV2 and TRBJ2-3 provide the parts outside the CDR3, is EPEVTQTPSHQVTQMGQEVILRCVPISNHLYFYWYRQILGQKVEFLVSFYNNEISEKSEIFDDQFSVERPDGSNFTLKIRSTKLEDSAMYFCASSEGLAAGDTQYFGPGTRLTVL.

This rearrangement joins TRBV28 to TRBJ1-1, with a weak D call TRBD1 (6 bases). The germline V and J ends were trimmed by 8 bases and 3 bases, with 16 bases remaining between them. The CDR3 sequence is 14 residues long. CDR1 is MDHEN and CDR2 is SYDVKM in the germline V gene. In DNA, the CDR3 is TGTGCCAGCCACAGGCGCCAGGGGTACACTGAAGCTTTCTTT. Translation gives CASHRRQGYTEAFF.